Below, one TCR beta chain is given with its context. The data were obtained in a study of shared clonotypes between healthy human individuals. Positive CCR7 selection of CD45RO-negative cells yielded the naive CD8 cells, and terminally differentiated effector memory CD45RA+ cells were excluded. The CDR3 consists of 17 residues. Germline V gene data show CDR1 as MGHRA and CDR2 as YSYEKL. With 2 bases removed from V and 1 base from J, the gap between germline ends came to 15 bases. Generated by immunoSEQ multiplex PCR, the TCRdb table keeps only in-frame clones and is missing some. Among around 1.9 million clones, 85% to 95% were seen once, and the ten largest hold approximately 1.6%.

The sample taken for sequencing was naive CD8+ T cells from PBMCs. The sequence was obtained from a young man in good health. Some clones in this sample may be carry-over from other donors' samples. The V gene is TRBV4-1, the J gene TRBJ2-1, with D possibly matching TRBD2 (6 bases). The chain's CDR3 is CASSQTGVERSYNEQFF. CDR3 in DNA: TGCGCCAGCAGCCAAACGGGGGTTGAGAGGTCCTACAATGAGCAGTTCTTC.